This T cell receptor beta chain was recorded in a study of blood T cells in healthy people across ages. Germline V lookup: CDR1 SGHAT, CDR2 FQNNGV. Deletions cut 6 bases from V and 10 bases from J, with 13 bases between. The CDR3 has 13 amino acids. A second PCR, run for roughly 6 to 11 cycles, used a sample-barcoded 5' primer plus a J-beta primer mix. Unique molecular identifiers of 12 random nucleotides labeled each cDNA. TCRdb reprocessed the 5' RACE reads via MiXCR and lists one record per CDR3 protein. Of 650,000 to 700,000 distinct CDR3 sequences detected, approximately 31% appear once; the ten largest clones hold approximately 15%.

The chain employs TRBV11-2 and TRBJ1-6; D possibly corresponds to TRBD1 (5 bases). This clonotype originated in a woman older than 75 in good health. Sequencing input: blood. CDR3 sequence reads: CASSERGRSPLHF. The DNA for the CDR3 is TGTGCCAGCAGTGAACGGGGGAGGTCACCCCTCCACTTT.